This TCR beta chain was recorded in a study of Tregs in tolerant kidney transplant recipients. Germline V gene data show CDR1 as LNHDA and CDR2 as SQIVND (reference sequence). The ends lost 3 bases at V and 2 bases at J; junction bases unmatched: 5. The CDR3 is 17 amino acids. As for this clone: The CDR3 end falls 3 residues outside the read, so it is completed with the germline J gene.

TCRdb's table, derived via immunoSEQ multiplex PCR, lists solely in-frame clones and lacks some. The sample has 9,000 to 13,000 clones. Recipients received nonmyeloablative bone marrow transplants from related graft donors, with transient mixed chimerism. The sequence came from a human patient who received a combined kidney and bone marrow transplant. The graft donor may have given rise to some T cells. Sequenced material: CD8+ T cells from blood (PBMCs), taken 24 months after the transplant. The chain uses TRBV19 and TRBJ2-6, with 9 bases lining up with TRBD2. The CDR3 bases that were read are TGTGCCAGTAGTATGGGTAGCGGGAGTGCTGGGGCCAACGTC. Its translation: CASSMGSGSAGANV. The whole CDR3 protein reads CASSMGSGSAGANVLTF.